This T cell receptor beta chain was found in a study of technical replicates of blood from a few donors. Profiled with immunoSEQ multiplex PCR; TCRdb holds only in-frame clones, not every one. Of some 84,000 clones in the sample, 91% were seen once. Germline CDR1 reads MNHEY; CDR2 reads SMNVEV (reference sequence). This CDR3 has 13 residues. V gave up 7 bases and J gave up 7 bases, with 16 bases separating them. This receptor was obtained from a human donor in good health. This sequence joins TRBV27 and TRBJ1-2; possible D gene TRBD1, 5 bases. The sample was T cells isolated from PBMCs. The DNA for the CDR3 is TGTGCCAGCAAAGGTTGGGGGGTAGGTGGCTACACCTTC. As protein: CASKGWGVGGYTF.